This TCR beta chain was observed in a study of Ad26.COV2.S vaccination and SARS-CoV-2 variants. As for the study in general: Dosing was one shot or two shots 56 days apart. Study results and limitations: There was reportedly substantial breadth in spike-specific CD8+ and CD4+ T cell responses after vaccination. Non-spike TCR breadth was similar in vaccine and placebo recipients.

The table came from immunoSEQ multiplex PCR; TCRdb's copy has only in-frame clones and leaves some out. The sample contains hundreds of thousands of clones, about nine tenths of which appear only once. Germline CDR1 reads SGHRS; CDR2 reads YFSETQ. V was pared by 4 bases and J by 3 bases, with 5 bases of the junction left unmatched. This CDR3 comprises 14 residues. Points on this clone: Antigen specificity is unknown.

Treatment indicated: about 20 received Ad26.COV2.S at low or high dose, single or two shots; several received placebo; per-sample allocation not given. Collection of the samples took place on day 63 after the first injection of vaccine or placebo. The donor's status was that of an adult aged 18-55 years in Boston. The chain carries TRBV5-1 and TRBJ2-7; 9 nucleotides agree with TRBD1. The material sequenced was peripheral blood, taken in a trial of Ad26.COV2.S vaccine versus placebo. The sequence was obtained from a person aged 18 to 59 who received the Ad26.COV2.S COVID-19 vaccine or a placebo. The CDR3 spells CASSHRDRVYEQYF. CDR3 nucleotides: TGCGCCAGCAGCCACCGGGACAGGGTCTACGAGCAGTACTTC. Supplemented by reference TRBV5-1 and TRBJ2-7, the full variable domain reads KAGVTQTPRYLIKTRGQQVTLSCSPISGHRSVSWYQQTPGQGLQFLFEYFSETQRNKGNFPGRFSGRQFSNSRSEMNVSTLELGDSALYLCASSHRDRVYEQYFGPGTRLTVT.